These 25 T cell receptor beta chains were sequenced from one sample in a study of post-analysis software for immune sequencing data. The study, taken as a whole, reports: Four or five TRBV segments, TRBV5-6, TRBV5-1 and TRBV20-1 among them, were found more frequent in patients than controls.

The antigens for these receptors are not known. cDNA libraries for TCR beta contained unique molecular identifiers. TCRdb re-called the PCR reads with MiXCR, one entry per CDR3 protein. The table records some 450,000 distinct CDR3 sequences, around 40% of them present only once. Sequencing was done on a sample of blood. The receptors originated from a girl aged 5-17 years with multiple sclerosis.

V gene TRBV28 combines with J gene TRBJ1-4; no definite D call. CDR1 and CDR2 from the germline V gene are MDHEN and SYDVKM. Trimming removed 5 bases from V and 4 bases from J, with 5 bases in between. This CDR3 spans 12 amino acids. CDR3 region: CASSALNEKLFF. For the CDR3, the DNA is TGTGCCAGCAGTGCTCTTAATGAAAAACTGTTTTTT.

This clonotype was observed at least ten times. This chain's CDR3 is CASSYKLDYGYTF. The CDR3 DNA sequence: TGTGCCAGCAGTTACAAGTTGGACTATGGCTACACCTTC. V and J are TRBV6-6 and TRBJ1-2; no definite D call. The CDR3 consists of 13 residues. The germline V and J ends were trimmed by 2 bases and 3 bases, with 7 bases remaining between them. CDR1 is MNHNY and CDR2 is SVGAGI in the germline V gene (reference sequence).

The chain uses TRBV29-1 and TRBJ2-5, with D possibly being TRBD2 (6 bases). TRBJ2-7 explains the end of the DNA better; the J call may be wrong. Germline V gene lookup returns CDR1 SQVTM and CDR2 ANQGSEA. The CDR3 runs 18 residues. The CDR3 bases are TGCAGCGTTGAAGACCCAAGTGGCAGACTAGGGGTTGAAGGCGAGCAGTACTTC. Protein sequence: CSVEDPSGRLGVEGEQYF.

The J gene is TRBJ2-1, the V gene TRBV9; 10 positions agree with TRBD1. V was clipped by 2 bases and J by 9 bases; unmatched bases: 5. The V gene's germline CDR1 is SGDLS and CDR2 YYNGEE. CDR3 length: 14 residues. The CDR3: CASSVGQGKAEQFF. In DNA, the CDR3 is TGTGCCAGCAGCGTGGGACAGGGGAAGGCTGAGCAGTTCTTC.

This sequence joins TRBV3-1 and TRBJ2-6; D gene unclear. Trimming took off 2 bases at V and 1 base at J, with 12 bases between the two ends. Germline CDR1 reads LGHDT; CDR2 reads YNNKEL (reference sequence). The CDR3 extends over 17 amino acids. This CDR3 is CASSQLSVGSGANVLTF. The CDR3 nucleotides are TGTGCCAGCAGCCAATTAAGCGTCGGGTCTGGGGCCAACGTCCTGACTTTC.

This rearrangement joins TRBV27 to TRBJ2-5, with TRBD2 matching 7 bases. The J call may be mistaken, given a closer DNA end match to TRBJ2-7. Germline CDR1 MNHEY, CDR2 SMNVEV (reference sequence). The CDR3 has 15 residues. CDR3 loop: CASSLGSGINYEQYF. The CDR3 DNA reads as TGTGCCAGCAGTTTAGGAAGCGGGATAAACTACGAGCAGTACTTC.

This chain connects TRBV29-1 to TRBJ1-4; D uncertain. CDR3 size: 14 residues. With 3 bases removed from V and 8 bases from J, the gap between germline ends came to 16 bases. In germline, CDR1 is SQVTM, CDR2 ANQGSEA. The CDR3 region is CSVETGSRGEKLFF. The CDR3 DNA reads as TGCAGCGTTGAGACGGGAAGCAGAGGAGAAAAACTGTTTTTT.

Points on this clonotype: One end of the junction does not line up with germline, which may come from a read error. V and J are TRBV12-3 or TRBV12-4 and TRBJ2-3; D is unresolved. The CDR3 covers 15 residues. The CDR3 DNA sequence: TGTGCCAGCATAAGGTCTTATATTAGCACAGATGCGCAGTATTTT. Protein product: CASIRSYISTDAQYF.

This sequence joins TRBV29-1 and TRBJ2-7, with 7 bases aligning to TRBD1. Germline V lookup: CDR1 SQVTM, CDR2 ANQGSEA. J gave up 0 bases and V 3 bases, and 8 bases lay outside the gene matches. The CDR3 runs to 15 residues. The CDR3 protein is CSVEVLDRPSYEQYF. The CDR3 DNA reads as TGCAGCGTTGAGGTGCTGGACAGGCCCTCCTACGAGCAGTACTTC.

The chain links TRBV15 to TRBJ2-1, with 7 bases identical to TRBD2. The V gene end was trimmed by 0 bases and the J gene end by 8 bases; junction bases not matched to a gene: 10. Germline-derived CDR1 and CDR2 are LNHNV and YYDKDF (reference sequence). The CDR3 contains 16 residues. In nucleotides, the CDR3 is TGTGCCACCAGCAGAGATCGGGGGGTAGGGTACGATGAGCAGTTCTTC. This encodes CATSRDRGVGYDEQFF.

This clonotype has only a few counts. V and J are TRBV7-9 and TRBJ2-5; a weak D match, TRBD2 (5 bases). CDR1 is SEHNR and CDR2 is FQNEAQ in the germline V gene (reference sequence). This CDR3 is built from 12 residues. V gave up 4 bases and J gave up 4 bases, with 7 bases separating them. DNA of the CDR3: TGTGCCAGCAGCTCACTAGGAGAGACCCAGTACTTC. Translated: CASSSLGETQYF.

V and J are TRBV9 and TRBJ2-5; D is uncertain. The CDR3 has 14 residues. Germline V CDR1 and CDR2: SGDLS, YYNGEE. V lost 1 base and J lost 1, with 8 bases in between. The CDR3 bases are TGTGCCAGCAGCGTACACGGAAGCCAAGAGACCCAGTACTTC. It codes for CASSVHGSQETQYF.

In this sample, this clonotype turned up a few times. The chain has TRBV4-1 and TRBJ2-6, with no clear D. With 7 bases removed from V and 2 bases from J, the gap between germline ends came to 6 bases. In germline, CDR1 is MGHRA, CDR2 YSYEKL. This CDR3 comprises 13 residues. The CDR3 loop reads CASTGTGANVLTF. The CDR3 DNA is TGCGCCAGCACTGGGACTGGGGCCAACGTCCTGACTTTC.

The gene calls are TRBV6-2 or TRBV6-3 and TRBJ2-7; 7 bases match TRBD1. V was clipped by 2 bases and J by 4 bases; unmatched bases: 14. Germline V gene lookup returns CDR1 MNHEY and CDR2 SVGEGT. The CDR3 sequence is 17 residues long. CDR3 bases: TGTGCCAGCAGTTACCGGGACAGCACCCGACTCCCGTACGAGCAGTACTTC. It specifies CASSYRDSTRLPYEQYF.

This clonotype showed up just once. V gene TRBV5-1 combines with J gene TRBJ1-1; a possible D gene is TRBD1 (6 bases). Per the germline V gene, CDR1 is SGHRS and CDR2 is YFSETQ. The CDR3 consists of 14 residues. The germline V and J ends were trimmed by 0 bases and 7 bases, with 13 bases remaining between them. The CDR3 DNA follows: TGCGCCAGCAGCTTGGGACAGGCTGTAGGTGAAGCTTTCTTT. It specifies CASSLGQAVGEAFF.

This clonotype was detected a few times. V is TRBV4-3 and J is TRBJ1-2; no definite D call. The ends were cut back, 1 base at V and 4 bases at J, with 10 bases in the middle. CDR3 size: 14 residues. The germline gives CDR1 LGHNA, CDR2 YSLEER. DNA of the CDR3: TGCGCCAGCAGCCAAGTGAGCCAGTCCTATGGCTACACCTTC. This sequence encodes CASSQVSQSYGYTF.

The rearrangement joins TRBV3-1 to TRBJ1-1; TRBD1 agrees at 7 bases. The germline V gene encodes CDR1 LGHDT and CDR2 YNNKEL (reference sequence). The junction had 1 base not matched to a gene; V was cut back by 0 bases and J by 3 bases. This CDR3 is 14 amino acids long. CDR3 coding DNA: TGTGCCAGCAGCCAAGATGGACAGGACACTGAAGCTTTCTTT. It is translated as CASSQDGQDTEAFF.

V usage is TRBV5-6 and J usage is TRBJ2-7, with 7 bases that match TRBD2. TRBJ2-5 matches the DNA end more closely, so the J call is doubtful. The CDR3 has 16 residues. Germline CDR1 and CDR2: SGHDT and YYEEEE. In DNA, the CDR3 is TGTGCCAGCAGCTCACTGGGTGTGGGGAGGGGAGAGACCCAGTACTTC. Protein sequence: CASSSLGVGRGETQYF.

This clonotype has more than one count but fewer than ten. The chain uses TRBV4-1 and TRBJ2-1; the D gene could be TRBD1 or TRBD2 (5 bases each). The CDR3 sequence is 15 residues long. CDR1 and CDR2 (germline): MGHRA, YSYEKL. Between the trimmed V and J ends, which lost 4 bases and 8 bases, there was a span of 18 bases. CDR3 residues: CASSPSPEGMDEQFF. CDR3 in DNA: TGCGCCAGCAGCCCATCCCCCGAGGGGATGGATGAGCAGTTCTTC.

This clonotype showed up just a few times. The chain joins TRBV5-5 to TRBJ2-7; D possibly matches TRBD1 or TRBD2 (5 bases each). This CDR3 has 14 residues. The germline V and J ends were trimmed by 5 bases and 4 bases, with 16 bases remaining between them. CDR1 and CDR2 from the germline V gene are SGHKS and YYEKEE (reference sequence). The CDR3 spells CASSAPGRMYEQYF. The CDR3 nucleotides are TGTGCCAGCAGTGCCCCGGGACGGATGTACGAGCAGTACTTC. The full variable domain, rest sourced from reference TRBV5-5 and TRBJ2-7, is DAGVTQSPTHLIKTRGQQVTLRCSPISGHKSVSWYQQVLGQGPQFIFQYYEKEERGRGNFPDRFSARQFPNYSSELNVNALLLGDSALYLCASSAPGRMYEQYFGPGTRLTVT.

The chain has TRBV5-1 and TRBJ2-1, with D unresolved. V was pared by 1 base and J by 3 bases, with 8 bases between. The germline CDR1 and CDR2 sequences are SGHRS and YFSETQ. The CDR3 has 14 residues. In nucleotides, the CDR3 is TGCGCCAGCAGCTTGAATAGGCGCTACAATGAGCAGTTCTTC. Protein: CASSLNRRYNEQFF.

This clonotype appeared a single time. J is TRBJ2-3 and V is TRBV12-3 or TRBV12-4, with a weak D call TRBD1 (5 bases). The CDR3 runs 17 residues. V lost 5 bases and J 2 bases, leaving 20 bases between the germline ends. The CDR3 loop reads CASSPTVMAESTDTQYF. The CDR3 DNA is TGTGCCAGCAGTCCGACAGTGATGGCGGAGTCCACAGATACGCAGTATTTT.

The chain is built from TRBV29-1 and TRBJ2-4; TRBD1 matches at 9 bases. The assigned J gene may be wrong: the sequence end matches TRBJ2-7 better. The CDR3 runs 14 residues. Germline CDR1 SQVTM, CDR2 ANQGSEA. The CDR3 nucleotides are TGCAGCGTCCTCCGGGGACAGGGTCCCCTCGAGCAGTACTTC. Protein sequence: CSVLRGQGPLEQYF.

In this sample, this clonotype turned up a few times. This rearrangement joins TRBV6-2 or TRBV6-3 to TRBJ2-1, with TRBD2 identical over 10 bases. Germline V lookup: CDR1 MNHEY, CDR2 SVGEGT. This CDR3 has 16 residues. The J segment lost 3 bases and the V segment lost 2 bases, leaving 4 bases of the junction unmatched. The CDR3 loop is CASSYTSGDLYNEQFF. DNA for the CDR3: TGTGCCAGCAGTTACACTAGCGGGGACCTCTACAATGAGCAGTTCTTC.

This rearrangement joins TRBV27 to TRBJ2-5, with unresolved D. V was cut by 5 bases and J by 7 bases, with 8 bases left in between. Germline-derived CDR1 and CDR2 are MNHEY and SMNVEV (reference sequence). This CDR3 has 11 amino acids. The CDR3 sequence: CASSDLRTQYF. In nucleotides, the CDR3 is TGTGCCAGCAGTGACCTGAGGACCCAGTACTTC.